This T cell receptor (beta chain) emerged from a study of T cells in Graves' hyperthyroidism and ophthalmopathy. The study's findings and limits: Also found in blood were most expanded thyroid clonotypes above 0.001. Separating ophthalmopathy from stable hyperthyroidism was achieved by a 13 V-J model.

The CDR3 sequence is 13 residues long. The germline V gene has CDR1 LNHDA and CDR2 SQIVND (reference sequence). V dropped 7 bases and J dropped 4 bases, with 11 bases sitting between them. Ophthalmopathy cases scored 3 or more on the Clinical Activity Score and 4 or more on NOSPECS grade, with duration below 3 months. The investigators amplified TCR beta CDR3 regions from RNA transcripts. The HTBI primer set was used in a first-round RT-PCR of the TCR CDR3. TCRdb ran MiXCR on the multiplex PCR reads and lists one entry per CDR3 protein. The sample gives around 56,000 distinct CDR3 sequences, approximately 53% of which show up once; more than 3% is in the top ten. Note on this clonotype: Its specificity is unknown.

The rearrangement links TRBV19 to TRBJ2-1, with D uncertain. Specimen: blood. This TCR came from a woman aged 55-70 years with Graves' ophthalmopathy. The CDR3 loop reads CASTRDKYNEQFF. Written as DNA, the CDR3 is TGTGCCAGTACCCGCGACAAATACAATGAGCAGTTCTTC.